Following are 6 T cell receptor beta chains from one sample sequenced in a study of cytomegalovirus exposure and HLA in healthy donors. The PCR ran on 60 Vbeta and 13 Jbeta primers. The data were produced by immunoSEQ multiplex PCR, yet TCRdb's version contains in-frame clones alone and is incomplete. The sample comprises about 150,000 clones, around 75% of which are singletons, and approximately 2.4% rests with the top ten. The material sequenced was PBMCs. These receptors were obtained from a male donor in good health and CMV-seronegative.

The CDR3 DNA reads TGTGCCAGCAGTTTAGGTCTAACTAGTGCGCAGTATTTT. Translating it yields CASSLGLTSAQYF. The V gene is TRBV27, the J gene TRBJ2-3; a weak D match, TRBD2 (5 bases). V was trimmed by 2 bases and J by 10 bases, leaving 13 bases between them. Germline assignment: CDR1 MNHEY and CDR2 SMNVEV (reference sequence). The CDR3 length is 13 residues.

The chain links TRBV7-9 to TRBJ2-5, with D unclear. The J call is in doubt because the DNA end fits TRBJ2-7 better. CDR1 and CDR2 from the germline V gene are SEHNR and FQNEAQ (reference sequence). The CDR3 runs to 12 residues. The CDR3 region has the DNA TGTGCCAGCAGCTTTGGTCTCAGCGAGCAGTACTTC. Translation gives CASSFGLSEQYF.

The rearrangement links TRBV4-3 to TRBJ2-1, with D possibly TRBD1 on 7 matching bases. Trimming removed 3 bases at V and 7 bases at J, with 22 bases between. There are 17 residues in the CDR3. Germline assignment: CDR1 LGHNA and CDR2 YSLEER. The CDR3 coding sequence is TGCGCCAGCAGCCAGCGGGGAGAAGGCAGGGGGTCAAATGAGCAGTTCTTC. This gives the protein CASSQRGEGRGSNEQFF.

The CDR3 here is CASSPSGGTHNEQFF. DNA for the CDR3: TGTGCCAGCAGCCCTAGCGGGGGGACTCACAATGAGCAGTTCTTC. The chain links TRBV6-5 to TRBJ2-1; 11 bases are a match to TRBD2. V dropped 6 bases and J dropped 5; count of bases not matched to a gene: 6. This CDR3 comprises 15 residues. CDR1 is MNHEY, CDR2 SVGAGI, per germline.

The chain joins TRBV30 to TRBJ2-1, with 8 bases fitting TRBD2. Unmatched junction bases numbered 5, after V lost 3 bases and J lost 4 bases. The CDR3 consists of 14 residues. Germline CDR1 GTSNPN, CDR2 SVGIG (reference sequence). In DNA form, the CDR3 reads TGTGCCTGGAGCATAGGCGGGGGGTACAATGAGCAGTTCTTC. Translating gives CAWSIGGGYNEQFF.

The V call is TRBV5-1, the J call TRBJ2-2; 7 bases align to TRBD2. Germline values: CDR1 SGHRS, CDR2 YFSETQ. V was pared by 5 bases and J by 1 base, with 5 bases of the junction left unmatched. The CDR3 spans 15 residues. The CDR3 nucleotides read TGCGCCAGCAGAGCGGGGACGGTGAACACCGGGGAGCTGTTTTTT. Protein: CASRAGTVNTGELFF.